The source of this TCR beta chain is a study of cytomegalovirus exposure and HLA in healthy donors. The ends lost 6 bases at V and 1 base at J; junction bases unmatched: 9. The germline V gene encodes CDR1 LGHNT and CDR2 FRNRAP. This CDR3 has 16 amino acids. Study conclusions and caveats: Earlier analysis yielded a pattern in which most TCR beta V segments were productive about 90% or about 30% of the time. TCR beta V- and J-gene trimming was later associated with a missense DCLRE1C variant. A later analysis showed HLA-associated TCR beta chains outstripping equally common others in clonal expansion.

Healthy bone marrow donors supplied every sample. As to this clone: The antigen remains undetermined.

This PCR relied on a set of 60 Vbeta primers and 13 Jbeta primers. The data were produced by immunoSEQ multiplex PCR, yet TCRdb's version contains in-frame clones alone and is incomplete. The profile shows roughly 250,000 clones, approximately 80% of them singletons. The chain couples TRBV12-5 to TRBJ1-5, with 7 bases aligning to TRBD1. This TCR came from a girl aged 2-9 years in good health and CMV-seronegative. The source material was PBMCs. The CDR3 is CASGTTGARSNQPQHF. CDR3 coding DNA: TGTGCTAGTGGAACTACAGGGGCGAGGAGCAATCAGCCCCAGCATTTT. The complete variable domain, with remaining parts taken from reference TRBV12-5 and TRBJ1-5, reads DARVTQTPRHKVTEMGQEVTMRCQPILGHNTVFWYRQTMMQGLELLAYFRNRAPLDDSGMPKDRFSAEMPDATLATLKIQPSEPRDSAVYFCASGTTGARSNQPQHFGDGTRLSIL.